A single sample is the source of the 16 T cell receptor beta chains below, sequenced in a study of cytomegalovirus exposure and HLA in healthy donors. Primers: 60 Vbeta forward and 13 Jbeta reverse. Generated by immunoSEQ multiplex PCR, the TCRdb table keeps only in-frame clones and is missing some. The sample lists about 160,000 clones, around 81% occurring once. Sequenced input: PBMCs. The receptors originated from a woman aged 45-65 years in good health and CMV-seronegative.

The chain employs TRBV13 and TRBJ2-5; 9 bases are shared with TRBD2. The DNA end is a closer match to TRBJ2-7, so the J assignment may be wrong. The CDR3 is made up of 15 amino acids. Germline V gene data show CDR1 as PRHDT and CDR2 as FYEKMQ (reference sequence). CDR3 nucleotide sequence: TGTGCCAGCAGCTTTCTAGCGGGGAGCTCCTACGAGCAGTACTTC. This encodes CASSFLAGSSYEQYF.

This sequence joins TRBV14 and TRBJ2-2, with 11 bases fitting TRBD2. J lost 1 base, V lost 4 bases, and 5 bases had no gene match. This CDR3 region has 17 residues. The germline CDR1 and CDR2 sequences are SGHDN and FVKESK. The CDR3 reads CASSRRGTSGNTGELFF. The CDR3 DNA reads as TGTGCCAGCAGCCGCCGGGGGACTAGCGGGAACACCGGGGAGCTGTTTTTT.

V and J are TRBV15 and TRBJ1-6; 8 positions match TRBD1. Germline V gene sequence: CDR1 LNHNV, CDR2 YYDKDF (reference sequence). The CDR3 is made up of 14 amino acids. J lost 10 bases, V lost 6 bases, and 8 bases had no gene match. The CDR3 DNA is TGTGCCACCAGAAGACAGGGGTATTACTCACCCCTCCACTTT. This encodes CATRRQGYYSPLHF.

The chain combines TRBV5-5 with TRBJ2-5, with 7 bases matching TRBD1. This CDR3 has 15 residues. Germline lookup yields CDR1 SGHKS and CDR2 YYEKEE (reference sequence). The trim removed 5 bases at V and 1 base at J, leaving 8 bases unmatched. This chain's CDR3 is CASSSPRDSQETQYF. The CDR3 DNA reads as TGTGCCAGCAGTTCCCCCCGGGACAGCCAAGAGACCCAGTACTTC.

The chain is built from TRBV7-6 and TRBJ2-3, with TRBD2 matching over 10 bases. Germline values: CDR1 SGHVS, CDR2 FNYEAQ. The J segment lost 3 bases and the V segment lost 5 bases, leaving 5 bases of the junction unmatched. CDR3 length: 15 amino acids. The CDR3 region is CASSVLAGETDTQYF. The DNA of the CDR3 is TGTGCCAGCAGCGTCCTAGCGGGGGAGACAGATACGCAGTATTTT. Full variable domain (rest looked up from reference TRBV7-6 and TRBJ2-3): GAGVSQSPRYKVTKRGQDVALRCDPISGHVSLYWYRQALGQGPEFLTYFNYEAQQDKSGLPNDRFSAERPEGSISTLTIQRTEQRDSAMYRCASSVLAGETDTQYFGPGTRLTVL.

This chain connects TRBV21-1 to TRBJ2-7; whether TRBD2, the table's D call, matches the DNA was not checked. TRBV21-1 is flagged as a pseudogene. The CDR3 totals 17 residues. CDR3 in DNA: TGTGCCAGCAGCATACCGGGACTAGCGGGAAGCTCCTACGAGCAGTACTTC. Translating it yields CASSIPGLAGSSYEQYF.

The chain recombines TRBV18 with TRBJ2-7; 8 nucleotides align to TRBD2. CDR3 size: 14 residues. V shed 1 base, J shed 3 bases, and the junction held 2 bases outside the gene matches. Germline loops: CDR1 KGHSH, CDR2 LQKENI. CDR3 bases: TGTGCCAGCTCACCACTAGCGGGGTACTACGAGCAGTACTTC. Translated: CASSPLAGYYEQYF.

This chain joins TRBV2 and TRBJ2-5; a weak D match, TRBD2 (6 bases). This CDR3 is built from 13 residues. V was cut by 7 bases and J by 7 bases, with 16 bases left in between. The V gene's germline CDR1 is SNHLY and CDR2 FYNNEI. The CDR3 bases are TGTGCCAGCAATGCCCAGGCCGGGGGGACCCAGTACTTC. This sequence encodes CASNAQAGGTQYF.

V gene TRBV6-5 combines with J gene TRBJ2-3; the D gene is possibly TRBD2 (6 bases). V was trimmed by 3 bases and J by 0 bases, leaving 10 bases between them. Germline lookup yields CDR1 MNHEY and CDR2 SVGAGI. This CDR3 contains 15 residues. CDR3 DNA sequence: TGTGCCAGCAGTTATAGCGGCTCTAGCACAGATACGCAGTATTTT. Amino acid sequence: CASSYSGSSTDTQYF.

The CDR3 bases are TGTGCCAGCAGTGATTTCCCGGGAGACGAGCAGTACTTC. Translation gives CASSDFPGDEQYF. This chain connects TRBV2 to TRBJ2-7; D is perhaps TRBD2 (6 bases). From germline, CDR1 is SNHLY and CDR2 FYNNEI. The CDR3 loop spans 13 amino acids. V shed 3 bases and J shed 5 bases, with 11 bases lying between them. The whole variable domain, filled in from reference TRBV2 and TRBJ2-7, reads EPEVTQTPSHQVTQMGQEVILRCVPISNHLYFYWYRQILGQKVEFLVSFYNNEISEKSEIFDDQFSVERPDGSNFTLKIRSTKLEDSAMYFCASSDFPGDEQYFGPGTRLTVT.

The chain employs TRBV5-1 and TRBJ1-5; D ambiguous. From germline, CDR1 is SGHRS and CDR2 YFSETQ. V lost 0 bases to trimming and J lost 2 bases, with 6 bases between them. The CDR3 covers 14 residues. CDR3 region: CASSLGAGNQPQHF. The CDR3 DNA reads as TGCGCCAGCAGCTTGGGGGCAGGCAATCAGCCCCAGCATTTT.

The chain is built from TRBV7-8 and TRBJ2-5; possible D gene TRBD2, 6 bases. The J call may be incorrect, as the DNA end agrees better with TRBJ2-7. CDR1 and CDR2 (germline): SGHVS, FQNEAQ. The CDR3 length is 15 residues. Written as DNA, the CDR3 is TGTGCCAGCAGCTTAGTCAGTGGGGAGGTCTACGAGCAGTACTTC. Protein sequence: CASSLVSGEVYEQYF.

The chain has TRBV6-1 and TRBJ1-2; weak D call: TRBD1 (6 bases). V was cut by 6 bases and J by 4 bases, with 18 bases left in between. Looked up from germline, CDR1 is MNHNS and CDR2 is SASEGT. This CDR3 is 15 amino acids long. The CDR3, as DNA: TGTGCCAGCAGGCCCGACGGGGGGGCAGCCTATGGCTACACCTTC. Residues: CASRPDGGAAYGYTF.

The chain couples TRBV5-4 to TRBJ2-5; TRBD1 is a possible D gene (5 bases). V lost 0 bases, J lost 5 bases, and 8 bases lay in between. The CDR3 covers 13 residues. Germline V lookup: CDR1 SGHNT, CDR2 YYREEE (reference sequence). CDR3 bases: TGTGCCAGCAGCTTGGCCAGGGCGGAGACCCAGTACTTC. Protein product: CASSLARAETQYF.

The rearrangement links TRBV5-1 to TRBJ2-3; TRBD2 agrees at 12 bases. This CDR3 has 17 amino acids. CDR1 is SGHRS, CDR2 YFSETQ, per germline. V shed 1 base, J shed 0 bases, and the junction held 3 bases outside the gene matches. Here the CDR3 reads CASSLTSGRPSTDTQYF. The CDR3 region has the DNA TGCGCCAGCAGCTTGACTAGCGGGAGGCCTAGCACAGATACGCAGTATTTT. The full variable domain, with the rest looked up from reference TRBV5-1 and TRBJ2-3, is KAGVTQTPRYLIKTRGQQVTLSCSPISGHRSVSWYQQTPGQGLQFLFEYFSETQRNKGNFPGRFSGRQFSNSRSEMNVSTLELGDSALYLCASSLTSGRPSTDTQYFGPGTRLTVL.

The V gene is TRBV29-1, the J gene TRBJ2-7; 7 bases align to TRBD2. The junction had 7 bases not matched to a gene; V was cut back by 2 bases and J by 9 bases. CDR1 and CDR2 from the germline V gene are SQVTM and ANQGSEA. The CDR3 runs to 12 residues. The CDR3 reads CSVERLPGGQYF. The CDR3 DNA follows: TGCAGCGTTGAACGGCTACCGGGGGGGCAGTACTTC.